The clone carrying this TCR beta chain has just one count. As yet, its antigen is unknown. This record belongs to a study of shared clonotypes between healthy human individuals. Notes on the study in general: The donor pool, a small one, limited the genetic and exposure-history diversity represented.

Profiled with immunoSEQ multiplex PCR; TCRdb holds only in-frame clones, not every one. The table records some 470,000 clones, 76% of them present only once. The material sequenced was PBMCs. The source is a woman between 40 and 55 years old in good health. Some clones in this sample may be carry-over from other donors' samples.

Here the CDR3 reads CAISESRNTIYF. The DNA of the CDR3 is TGTGCCATCAGTGAGTCGCGAAACACCATATATTTT. The chain links TRBV10-3 to TRBJ1-3; D not resolved. The germline V gene encodes CDR1 ENHRY and CDR2 SYGVKD. The CDR3 is made up of 12 amino acids. Trimming cost V 0 bases and J 5 bases, with 2 bases left between them.